The 27 T cell receptor beta chains in this list originate from one sample, sequenced in a study of control samples from healthy donors and cancer patients. The data were produced by immunoSEQ multiplex PCR, yet TCRdb's version contains in-frame clones alone and is incomplete. This table holds about 97,000 clones, 92% found once. The specimen was blood. These receptors all stem from a woman between 18 and 29 years old in good health.

V gene TRBV7-9 combines with J gene TRBJ1-1, with D maybe TRBD1 (6 bases). CDR3 size: 14 residues. Trimming pared 5 bases from V and 0 bases from J, leaving 10 bases between. The germline CDR1 and CDR2 sequences are SEHNR and FQNEAQ (reference sequence). The chain's CDR3 is CASSLQGMNTEAFF. The CDR3 DNA reads as TGTGCCAGCAGCCTACAGGGAATGAACACTGAAGCTTTCTTT. Drawing the rest from reference TRBV7-9 and TRBJ1-1, the complete variable domain is DTGVSQNPRHKITKRGQNVTFRCDPISEHNRLYWYRQTLGQGPEFLTYFQNEAQLEKSRLLSDRFSAERPKGSFSTLEIQRTEQGDSAMYLCASSLQGMNTEAFFGQGTRLTVV.

The chain links TRBV10-3 to TRBJ1-2; D unresolved. Trimming shortened V by 2 bases and J by 8 bases, and 12 bases separated the two germline ends. Germline values: CDR1 ENHRY, CDR2 SYGVKD. The CDR3 length is 13 residues. CDR3 region: CAISETPLRGYTF. DNA for the CDR3: TGTGCCATCAGTGAGACGCCACTTAGGGGCTACACCTTC.

This clone was counted once. The V and J genes are TRBV2 and TRBJ2-2; no clear D gene. V lost 1 base to trimming and J lost 1 base, with 1 base between them. Germline V lookup: CDR1 SNHLY, CDR2 FYNNEI. The CDR3 contains 13 residues. CDR3 in amino acids: CASSEGNTGELFF. The CDR3 DNA reads TGTGCCAGCAGTGAAGGGAACACCGGGGAGCTGTTTTTT.

V is TRBV5-1 and J is TRBJ2-3; tentatively, D is TRBD1 (6 bases). Germline assignment: CDR1 SGHRS and CDR2 YFSETQ. V was trimmed by 4 bases and J by 6 bases, leaving 24 bases between them. The CDR3 extends over 17 amino acids. The CDR3 loop reads CASSPASPRAGADTQYF. CDR3 coding DNA: TGCGCCAGCAGCCCAGCATCCCCGCGCGCAGGGGCGGATACGCAGTATTTT.

The CDR3 sequence: CAWRETGNYGYTF. CDR3 nucleotide sequence: TGTGCCTGGAGGGAGACAGGGAACTATGGCTACACCTTC. The V and J genes are TRBV30 and TRBJ1-2; 7 nucleotides match TRBD1. V shed 3 bases and J 2 bases; nucleotides not matched to a gene: 3. This CDR3 has 13 residues. CDR1 is GTSNPN and CDR2 is SVGIG in the germline V gene (reference sequence).

The CDR3 sequence is CSVQADLYNEQFF. DNA for the CDR3: TGCAGCGTCCAAGCGGATCTGTACAATGAGCAGTTCTTC. The chain employs TRBV29-1 and TRBJ2-1, with a possible D match to TRBD2 (5 bases). CDR3 length equals 13 residues. Germline lookup yields CDR1 SQVTM and CDR2 ANQGSEA. V was pared by 6 bases and J by 4 bases, with 13 bases between.

The gene calls are TRBV23-1 and TRBJ2-7, with unresolved D. TRBV23-1 counts as an open reading frame of uncertain function. Trimming took 6 bases from V and 0 from J, leaving 15 bases between them. The CDR3 extends over 15 amino acids. The CDR3 is CASSPGFRSSYEQYF. DNA of the CDR3: TGCGCCAGCAGCCCTGGTTTTCGGAGCTCCTACGAGCAGTACTTC.

This clone was counted once. The chain uses TRBV21-1 and TRBJ1-1; TRBD1 is the table's D call, not checked against the DNA. TRBV21-1 is described as a pseudogene. The CDR3 sequence is 16 residues long. The CDR3 loop is CASSKSQGSPNTEAFF. For the CDR3, the DNA is TGTGCCAGCAGCAAGTCCCAGGGCAGCCCGAACACTGAAGCTTTCTTT.

This clone is a singleton in its sample. The rearrangement links TRBV5-5 to TRBJ1-2; no firm D call. Germline CDR1 reads SGHKS; CDR2 reads YYEKEE (reference sequence). The CDR3 sequence is 14 residues long. Trimming cost V 0 bases and J 3 bases, with 9 bases left between them. CDR3 in DNA: TGTGCCAGCAGCTTGGGGCCAGGACACTATGGCTACACCTTC. Amino acids: CASSLGPGHYGYTF.

With respect to this clone: The same CDR3 also results from other DNA sequences found in this sample. This chain uses TRBV5-4 with TRBJ2-1; TRBD2 might be the D (5 bases). Trimming removed 0 bases from V and 4 bases from J, with 11 bases in between. Germline lookup yields CDR1 SGHNT and CDR2 YYREEE (reference sequence). CDR3 length: 15 residues. CDR3 loop: CASSLDGSSYNEQFF. The CDR3 DNA follows: TGTGCCAGCAGCTTGGATGGGAGTAGTTACAATGAGCAGTTCTTC. The whole variable domain, remainder taken from reference TRBV5-4 and TRBJ2-1, is ETGVTQSPTHLIKTRGQQVTLRCSSQSGHNTVSWYQQALGQGPQFIFQYYREEENGRGNFPPRFSGLQFPNYSSELNVNALELDDSALYLCASSLDGSSYNEQFFGPGTRLTVL.

The V gene is TRBV20-1, the J gene TRBJ2-1, with D unresolved. Trimming took off 6 bases at V and 12 bases at J, with 15 bases between the two ends. The CDR3 length is 11 residues. The germline V gene encodes CDR1 DFQATT and CDR2 SNEGSKA (reference sequence). CDR3 in DNA: TGCAGTGCGCCCAGAGACCATAGGCAGTTCTTC. Amino acid sequence: CSAPRDHRQFF.

V and J are TRBV15 and TRBJ1-2; D possibly corresponds to TRBD1 (5 bases). This CDR3 has 15 residues. Germline V gives CDR1 LNHNV, CDR2 YYDKDF (reference sequence). V dropped 7 bases and J dropped 0 bases, with 15 bases sitting between them. The CDR3 nucleotides read TGTGCCACCACCGATAGACAGAGAGCTAACTATGGCTACACCTTC. Protein product: CATTDRQRANYGYTF.

This clone was found once. V gene TRBV7-9 combines with J gene TRBJ1-1, with D unclear. The V gene's germline CDR1 is SEHNR and CDR2 FQNEAQ (reference sequence). Trimming pared 2 bases from V and 5 bases from J, leaving 6 bases between. This CDR3 comprises 12 residues. CDR3 sequence reads: CASSLMGTEAFF. The DNA of the CDR3 is TGTGCCAGCAGCTTAATGGGAACTGAAGCTTTCTTT. The complete variable domain, with remaining parts taken from reference TRBV7-9 and TRBJ1-1, reads DTGVSQNPRHKITKRGQNVTFRCDPISEHNRLYWYRQTLGQGPEFLTYFQNEAQLEKSRLLSDRFSAERPKGSFSTLEIQRTEQGDSAMYLCASSLMGTEAFFGQGTRLTVV.

The chain employs TRBV10-3 and TRBJ2-2; D unclear. V lost 3 bases and J 2 bases, leaving 10 bases between the germline ends. Per germline, CDR1 ENHRY and CDR2 SYGVKD. This CDR3 is 15 amino acids long. In nucleotides, the CDR3 is TGTGCCATCAGTGAATCCCGAGTAAACACCGGGGAGCTGTTTTTT. Its translation is CAISESRVNTGELFF.

The V gene is TRBV6-4, the J gene TRBJ1-1; weak D call: TRBD1 (6 bases). The V and J ends lost 0 bases and 0 bases respectively, with 14 bases between them. The germline CDR1 and CDR2 sequences are MRHNA and SNTAGT. There are 17 residues in the CDR3. The CDR3 loop reads CASSDSTGWEVNTEAFF. CDR3 sequence (DNA): TGTGCCAGCAGTGACTCAACAGGGTGGGAAGTGAACACTGAAGCTTTCTTT.

J is TRBJ1-1 and V is TRBV2; 7 positions match TRBD1. The V gene's germline CDR1 is SNHLY and CDR2 FYNNEI. The CDR3 sequence is 12 residues long. Trimming at V came to 9 bases and at J to 1 base, leaving 2 bases not matched to a gene. CDR3 region: CARGQKNTEAFF. The CDR3, as DNA: TGTGCCAGGGGACAGAAGAACACTGAAGCTTTCTTT.

V and J are TRBV3-1 (or the pseudogene TRBV3-2) and TRBJ2-7; the D gene is possibly TRBD1 (5 bases). The CDR3 contains 15 residues. The V and J ends lost 4 bases and 4 bases respectively, with 17 bases between them. CDR1 and CDR2 from the germline V gene are LGHDT and YNNKEL (reference sequence). CDR3 DNA: TGTGCCAGCAGCCCTGAGTCTGGGGCCACTTACGAGCAGTACTTC. Translating it yields CASSPESGATYEQYF.

This clone was counted at least ten times. The chain combines TRBV24-1 with TRBJ2-6, with D unclear. The CDR3 has 16 residues. Germline assignment: CDR1 KGHDR and CDR2 SFDVKD. V was trimmed by 3 bases and J by 0 bases, leaving 8 bases between them. CDR3 in DNA: TGTGCCACCAGTGATCGGGCCCTCTCTGGGGCCAACGTCCTGACTTTC. This translates into CATSDRALSGANVLTF.

The rearrangement links TRBV12-5 to TRBJ2-2; D is perhaps TRBD1 (5 bases). The CDR3 covers 15 residues. The V gene's germline CDR1 is LGHNT and CDR2 FRNRAP. The germline V and J ends were trimmed by 1 base and 4 bases, with 10 bases remaining between them. CDR3 sequence reads: CASGLGSRGTGELFF. The CDR3 region has the DNA TGTGCTAGTGGTTTGGGGTCAAGGGGCACCGGGGAGCTGTTTTTT.

V and J are TRBV6-2 or TRBV6-3 and TRBJ1-5; tentatively, D is TRBD1 (6 bases). The CDR3 loop spans 15 amino acids. V lost 5 bases and J lost 4, with 15 bases in between. From germline, CDR1 is MNHEY and CDR2 SVGEGT. CDR3: CASSRQVPGNQPQHF. CDR3 coding DNA: TGTGCCAGCAGTCGACAGGTCCCGGGGAATCAGCCCCAGCATTTT.

The CDR3 region has the DNA TGTGCCAGCTCACCACCGGGTCCGAGGCAGCCCCAGCATTTT. Its protein is CASSPPGPRQPQHF. This chain uses TRBV18 with TRBJ1-5; D gene ambiguous. The CDR3 sequence is 14 residues long. Trimming shortened V by 0 bases and J by 7 bases, and 10 bases separated the two germline ends. The germline V gene encodes CDR1 KGHSH and CDR2 LQKENI.

The rearrangement links TRBV24-1 to TRBJ2-1; either TRBD1 or TRBD2 may fit D (5 bases each). Germline V gene lookup returns CDR1 KGHDR and CDR2 SFDVKD. The germline V and J ends were trimmed by 2 bases and 5 bases, with 18 bases remaining between them. The CDR3 sequence is 17 residues long. The CDR3 region has the DNA TGTGCCACCAGTGATTCACAACAGGACGGGGCGCACAATGAGCAGTTCTTC. This translates into CATSDSQQDGAHNEQFF.

This CDR3 reads CASSSPSGVSNQPQHF. CDR3 coding DNA: TGTGCCAGCAGTTCTCCGTCCGGAGTTAGCAATCAGCCCCAGCATTTT. The chain uses TRBV28 and TRBJ1-5; D not certain. With 4 bases removed from V and 0 bases from J, the gap between germline ends came to 13 bases. CDR1 and CDR2 from the germline V gene are MDHEN and SYDVKM. The CDR3 has 16 amino acids. Based on the CDR3 plus reference TRBV28 and TRBJ1-5, the full variable domain is DVKVTQSSRYLVKRTGEKVFLECVQDMDHENMFWYRQDPGLGLRLIYFSYDVKMKEKGDIPEGYSVSREKKERFSLILESASTNQTSMYLCASSSPSGVSNQPQHFGDGTRLSIL.

This clone was counted a single time. The chain joins TRBV27 to TRBJ1-2; D may be TRBD1 (5 bases). Per the germline V gene, CDR1 is MNHEY and CDR2 is SMNVEV (reference sequence). Trimming pared 0 bases from V and 5 bases from J, leaving 13 bases between. This CDR3 is 15 amino acids long. The CDR3 sequence: CASSLSGVGVYGYTF. CDR3 bases: TGTGCCAGCAGTTTATCGGGAGTGGGGGTATATGGCTACACCTTC.

This chain links TRBV6-6 with TRBJ1-2; weak D call: TRBD1 (6 bases). This CDR3 is built from 16 residues. Germline lookup yields CDR1 MNHNY and CDR2 SVGAGI (reference sequence). V was trimmed by 0 bases and J by 2 bases, leaving 13 bases between them. This chain's CDR3 is CASSYSGGAKNYGYTF. As DNA, the CDR3 is TGTGCCAGCAGTTACTCTGGGGGGGCGAAGAACTATGGCTACACCTTC.

This chain uses TRBV6-1 with TRBJ1-2; maybe TRBD1 (6 bases). CDR1 MNHNS and CDR2 SASEGT come from the germline V gene. Trimming left V 3 bases short and J 8 bases short, with 19 bases between. This CDR3 comprises 15 residues. The CDR3, as DNA: TGTGCCAGCAGTGAGACGGCAGGGGAAGGATCCGGCTACACCTTC. Translated, it gives CASSETAGEGSGYTF.

This sequence joins TRBV6-5 and TRBJ1-4; D unclear. The CDR3 extends over 14 amino acids. Per germline, CDR1 MNHEY and CDR2 SVGAGI. The V and J ends lost 4 bases and 8 bases respectively, with 14 bases between them. The CDR3 region has the DNA TGTGCCAGCAGTTTGTATGGAGTCGAAGAAAAACTGTTTTTT. It yields the protein CASSLYGVEEKLFF.